These 8 T cell receptor beta chains came from one sample sequenced in a study of blood T cells in healthy people across ages. The authors ran a second PCR of roughly 7 to 11 cycles using a sample-barcoded 5' primer and a J-beta primer mix. TCRdb redid the calling of the 5' RACE reads with MiXCR, one entry per CDR3 protein. The table lists hundreds of thousands of distinct CDR3 sequences, approximately 60% of them singletons, with roughly 24% in the top ten. The sequencing sample was made of blood. The origin of the receptors is a man between 35 and 55 years old in good health.

J is TRBJ2-1 and V is TRBV20-1; 9 positions agree with TRBD2. Losses at the gene ends were 0 bases for V and 7 bases for J; bases not matched to a gene: 7. CDR1 is DFQATT, CDR2 SNEGSKA, per germline (reference sequence). The CDR3 has 15 amino acids. CDR3 loop: CSARDGAGGRNEQFF. The CDR3 DNA reads TGCAGTGCTAGAGATGGGGCGGGGGGGCGAAATGAGCAGTTCTTC.

This sequence joins TRBV7-2 and TRBJ2-7; D is ambiguous. The CDR3 loop spans 12 amino acids. V lost 9 bases to trimming and J lost 2 bases, with 11 bases between them. Germline V gives CDR1 SGHTA, CDR2 FQGNSA. CDR3: CASTNGAYEQYF. The CDR3 nucleotides are TGTGCCAGTACCAATGGGGCCTACGAGCAGTACTTC.

The J gene is TRBJ2-1, the V gene TRBV12-5; D perhaps matches TRBD2 (6 bases). This CDR3 comprises 15 residues. Trimming took 0 bases from V and 7 from J, leaving 13 bases between them. CDR1 LGHNT and CDR2 FRNRAP come from the germline V gene. This CDR3 is CASGLVGGVGNEQFF. Written as DNA, the CDR3 is TGTGCTAGTGGTTTGGTAGGAGGGGTGGGAAATGAGCAGTTCTTC.

The chain is built from TRBV6-5 and TRBJ2-5; perhaps D is TRBD1 or TRBD2 (7 bases each). The closer fit of TRBJ2-7 to the DNA end suggests the J call may be wrong. CDR3 size: 15 residues. CDR1 and CDR2 from the germline V gene are MNHEY and SVGAGI. The DNA for the CDR3 is TGTGCCAGCAGTTACTCGATGGGAGGGGGCGGCGAGCAGTACTTC. It translates to CASSYSMGGGGEQYF.

V usage is TRBV28 and J usage is TRBJ2-5; D gene unclear. This CDR3 spans 15 amino acids. Germline lookup yields CDR1 MDHEN and CDR2 SYDVKM. The V gene lost 2 bases and the J gene lost 6 bases, with 16 bases spanning the gap. CDR3 residues: CASSLDRLVIKTQYF. Written as DNA, the CDR3 is TGTGCCAGCAGTTTAGATCGTCTAGTGATAAAGACCCAGTACTTC.

This chain joins TRBV4-1 and TRBJ2-1; 10 nucleotides agree with TRBD2. Germline CDR1 and CDR2: MGHRA and YSYEKL. V was pared by 0 bases and J by 9 bases, with 5 bases of the junction left unmatched. The CDR3 extends over 15 amino acids. The CDR3 sequence is CASSQEASGSSEQFF. The CDR3 region has the DNA TGCGCCAGCAGCCAAGAGGCTAGCGGGAGTTCTGAGCAGTTCTTC.

The chain employs TRBV7-9 and TRBJ1-1; D uncertain. Trimming left V 2 bases short and J 4 bases short, with 8 bases between. The CDR3 loop spans 13 amino acids. Germline values: CDR1 SEHNR, CDR2 FQNEAQ (reference sequence). CDR3 in amino acids: CASSLWESTEAFF. The DNA for the CDR3 is TGTGCCAGCAGCTTATGGGAGTCCACTGAAGCTTTCTTT.

The V gene is TRBV28, the J gene TRBJ2-3; 7 bases agree with TRBD1. The CDR3 runs 16 residues. The junction had 11 bases not matched to a gene; V was cut back by 5 bases and J by 3 bases. Germline V CDR1 and CDR2: MDHEN, SYDVKM. The CDR3 DNA reads TGTGCCAGCAGTGAGTTGGTAGGGGGCAAGACAGATACGCAGTATTTT. Translated: CASSELVGGKTDTQYF.